These T cell receptor beta chains were read from a single sample in a study of blood T cells in healthy people across ages. TCRdb processed the 5' RACE reads anew with MiXCR; each CDR3 protein has one entry. The profile shows 1.5 million to 2 million distinct CDR3 sequences, roughly 27% of them singletons. The sample comprised blood. The source is a woman aged 25 to 39 in good health. Both conserved end residues are part of each CDR3. Fields, in order: clone size, D gene, V gene, J gene, CDR3 protein, CDR3 DNA. D genes are given only for firm matches. Clone size is given for some rows only: seen once, a few or many times, or a class if the clone is expanded.

clone size: few
D gene: -
V gene: TRBV18
J gene: TRBJ1-2
CDR3 protein: CASSPRAADGYTF
CDR3 DNA: TGTGCCAGCTCACCACGGGCAGCAGATGGCTACACCTTC

clone size: -
D gene: -
V gene: TRBV14
J gene: TRBJ1-4
CDR3 protein: CASSQDLVEKLFF
CDR3 DNA: TGTGCCAGCAGCCAAGATCTCGTCGAAAAACTGTTTTTT

clone size: few
D gene: -
V gene: TRBV5-1
J gene: TRBJ2-1
CDR3 protein: CASSDHLGGASYNEQFF
CDR3 DNA: TGCGCCAGCAGCGATCATCTTGGAGGGGCATCCTACAATGAGCAGTTCTTC

clone size: -
D gene: -
V gene: TRBV28
J gene: TRBJ2-7
CDR3 protein: CASSSSSYKQYF
CDR3 DNA: TGTGCCAGCAGTTCCAGCTCCTACAAGCAGTACTTC

clone size: -
D gene: TRBD1
V gene: TRBV11-2
J gene: TRBJ1-1
CDR3 protein: CASSLGGTRGQTFF
CDR3 DNA: TGTGCCAGCAGCTTAGGGGGGACGAGGGGGCAAACTTTCTTT

clone size: few
D gene: -
V gene: TRBV27
J gene: TRBJ2-7
CDR3 protein: CASSLRGDALSYEQYF
CDR3 DNA: TGTGCCAGCAGCCTAAGAGGGGACGCACTATCCTACGAGCAGTACTTC

clone size: -
D gene: -
V gene: TRBV12-5
J gene: TRBJ1-5
CDR3 protein: CASAALSPQHF
CDR3 DNA: TGTGCTAGTGCCGCCCTAAGTCCCCAGCATTTT

clone size: few
D gene: TRBD2
V gene: TRBV28
J gene: TRBJ2-3
CDR3 protein: CASRPSSGDSTDTQYF
CDR3 DNA: TGTGCCAGCAGGCCTTCTAGCGGGGATAGCACAGATACGCAGTATTTT

clone size: -
D gene: -
V gene: TRBV2
J gene: TRBJ2-7
CDR3 protein: CASSALLEQYF
CDR3 DNA: TGTGCCAGCAGTGCTCTCCTAGAGCAGTACTTC

clone size: once
D gene: TRBD1
V gene: TRBV5-6
J gene: TRBJ2-7
CDR3 protein: CASSLTYLSPGGEQYF
CDR3 DNA: TGTGCCAGCAGCCTCACATACTTATCCCCAGGGGGCGAGCAGTACTTC

clone size: -
D gene: -
V gene: TRBV28
J gene: TRBJ2-5
CDR3 protein: CASRASKGGTQYF
CDR3 DNA: TGTGCCAGCAGGGCGAGCAAGGGGGGGACCCAGTACTTC

clone size: few
D gene: -
V gene: TRBV3-1
J gene: TRBJ1-6
CDR3 protein: CASSDSLQDLALHF
CDR3 DNA: TGTGCCAGCAGTGACTCGCTGCAGGATTTGGCCCTCCACTTT

clone size: few
D gene: -
V gene: TRBV7-3
J gene: TRBJ1-1
CDR3 protein: CASSKQENTEAFF
CDR3 DNA: TGTGCCAGCAGTAAACAGGAGAACACTGAAGCTTTCTTT

clone size: -
D gene: TRBD1
V gene: TRBV5-1
J gene: TRBJ2-5
CDR3 protein: CASGLAGTGVETQYF
CDR3 DNA: TGCGCCAGCGGCTTGGCCGGGACAGGGGTGGAGACCCAGTACTTC

clone size: few
D gene: -
V gene: TRBV24-1
J gene: TRBJ1-5
CDR3 protein: CATSVGGDGRQPQHF
CDR3 DNA: TGTGCCACCAGTGTAGGCGGGGACGGTCGGCAGCCCCAGCATTTT

clone size: -
D gene: TRBD1
V gene: TRBV6-5
J gene: TRBJ2-7
CDR3 protein: CASGYPGQGSEQYF
CDR3 DNA: TGTGCCAGCGGGTATCCGGGACAGGGAAGCGAGCAGTACTTC

clone size: -
D gene: -
V gene: TRBV30
J gene: TRBJ2-7
CDR3 protein: CAWSAGVHDEQYF
CDR3 DNA: TGTGCCTGGAGTGCAGGGGTACATGACGAGCAGTACTTC

clone size: -
D gene: -
V gene: TRBV28
J gene: TRBJ2-5
CDR3 protein: CASRGTRRHQETQYF
CDR3 DNA: TGTGCCAGCAGAGGCACTAGGCGACACCAGGAGACCCAGTACTTC

clone size: -
D gene: TRBD1
V gene: TRBV12-3/TRBV12-4
J gene: TRBJ1-5
CDR3 protein: CTSSLDRASCSNQPQHF
CDR3 DNA: TGTACCAGCAGTTTGGACAGGGCAAGCTGTAGCAATCAGCCCCAGCATTTT

clone size: many
D gene: -
V gene: TRBV29-1
J gene: TRBJ2-1
CDR3 protein: CSVDILGEQFF
CDR3 DNA: TGCAGCGTTGATATCCTAGGGGAGCAGTTCTTC

clone size: -
D gene: -
V gene: TRBV5-1
J gene: TRBJ1-2
CDR3 protein: CASSWNEMDEGYTF
CDR3 DNA: TGCGCCAGCAGCTGGAATGAAATGGATGAGGGCTACACCTTC

clone size: -
D gene: -
V gene: TRBV6-1
J gene: TRBJ1-2
CDR3 protein: CASSEAQGYTF
CDR3 DNA: TGTGCCAGCAGTGAAGCGCAGGGCTACACCTTC

clone size: few
D gene: -
V gene: TRBV29-1
J gene: TRBJ1-2
CDR3 protein: CSVFAGQTYTF
CDR3 DNA: TGCAGCGTCTTTGCCGGACAGACCTACACCTTC

clone size: -
D gene: TRBD1
V gene: TRBV7-9
J gene: TRBJ1-1
CDR3 protein: CASGTGTNTEAFF
CDR3 DNA: TGTGCCAGCGGGACAGGCACGAACACTGAAGCTTTCTTT

clone size: few
D gene: TRBD2
V gene: TRBV30
J gene: TRBJ2-1
CDR3 protein: CAWKTSGRINEQFF
CDR3 DNA: TGTGCCTGGAAGACTAGCGGGAGGATTAATGAGCAGTTCTTC

clone size: -
D gene: TRBD1
V gene: TRBV5-1
J gene: TRBJ2-7
CDR3 protein: CASSLGGTGSGNEQYF
CDR3 DNA: TGCGCCAGCAGCTTGGGCGGGACAGGGAGTGGCAACGAGCAGTACTTC

clone size: many
D gene: TRBD1
V gene: TRBV5-1
J gene: TRBJ2-7
CDR3 protein: CASSPRGQGVHEQYF
CDR3 DNA: TGCGCCAGCAGCCCGAGGGGACAGGGGGTCCACGAGCAGTACTTC

clone size: -
D gene: -
V gene: TRBV18
J gene: TRBJ1-1
CDR3 protein: CANSPGRGEAFF
CDR3 DNA: TGTGCCAACTCACCGGGACGGGGTGAAGCTTTCTTT

clone size: few
D gene: TRBD2
V gene: TRBV9
J gene: TRBJ2-2
CDR3 protein: CASSVALAGTGELFF
CDR3 DNA: TGTGCCAGCAGCGTAGCACTAGCGGGGACCGGGGAGCTGTTTTTT

clone size: few
D gene: TRBD1
V gene: TRBV5-1
J gene: TRBJ2-4
CDR3 protein: CASSLGTALGYGQYF
CDR3 DNA: TGCGCCAGCAGTTTGGGGACAGCCTTAGGGTACGGGCAGTACTTC

clone size: -
D gene: TRBD1
V gene: TRBV12-3/TRBV12-4
J gene: TRBJ2-7
CDR3 protein: CASSGTGTGSNEQYF
CDR3 DNA: TGTGCCAGCAGTGGTACCGGGACAGGGAGTAACGAGCAGTACTTC

clone size: -
D gene: -
V gene: TRBV7-9
J gene: TRBJ2-3
CDR3 protein: CASSSGASGTDTQYF
CDR3 DNA: TGTGCCAGCAGCTCAGGGGCAAGCGGCACAGATACGCAGTATTTT

clone size: -
D gene: -
V gene: TRBV7-2
J gene: TRBJ1-3
CDR3 protein: CASSQGGIGNTIYF
CDR3 DNA: TGTGCCAGCAGCCAAGGGGGGATTGGAAACACCATATATTTT

clone size: many
D gene: -
V gene: TRBV5-1
J gene: TRBJ2-4
CDR3 protein: CASSLEVGDNIQYF
CDR3 DNA: TGCGCCAGCAGCTTGGAGGTAGGGGATAACATTCAGTACTTC

clone size: -
D gene: TRBD2
V gene: TRBV3-1
J gene: TRBJ2-3
CDR3 protein: CASSQGGAGSSTDTQYF
CDR3 DNA: TGTGCCAGCAGCCAAGGAGGAGCGGGGTCTAGCACAGATACGCAGTATTTT

clone size: many
D gene: -
V gene: TRBV9
J gene: TRBJ2-7
CDR3 protein: CASSKLGLSSYEQYF
CDR3 DNA: TGTGCCAGCAGCAAACTTGGACTGAGCTCCTACGAGCAGTACTTC

clone size: -
D gene: TRBD2
V gene: TRBV19
J gene: TRBJ2-7
CDR3 protein: CASSTGTSGEEQYF
CDR3 DNA: TGTGCCAGTAGTACAGGGACTAGCGGGGAGGAGCAGTACTTC

clone size: many
D gene: -
V gene: TRBV2
J gene: TRBJ2-7
CDR3 protein: CASSEADEQYF
CDR3 DNA: TGTGCCAGCAGTGAAGCTGACGAGCAGTACTTC

clone size: few
D gene: -
V gene: TRBV20-1
J gene: TRBJ2-7
CDR3 protein: CSANTGRYYEQYF
CDR3 DNA: TGCAGTGCCAATACAGGCCGGTACTACGAGCAGTACTTC

clone size: few
D gene: TRBD1
V gene: TRBV7-2
J gene: TRBJ2-7
CDR3 protein: CASSDPGQLSYEQYF
CDR3 DNA: TGTGCCAGCAGCGACCCGGGACAGCTCTCCTACGAGCAGTACTTC

clone size: -
D gene: -
V gene: TRBV11-2
J gene: TRBJ1-4
CDR3 protein: CASSRGLTEKLFF
CDR3 DNA: TGTGCCAGCAGCCGAGGACTCACCGAAAAACTGTTTTTT

clone size: -
D gene: -
V gene: TRBV10-3
J gene: TRBJ1-2
CDR3 protein: CAISGGMDNYGYTF
CDR3 DNA: TGTGCCATCAGTGGAGGGATGGACAACTATGGCTACACCTTC

clone size: many
D gene: TRBD2
V gene: TRBV28
J gene: TRBJ2-7
CDR3 protein: CASSPGLVSHEQYF
CDR3 DNA: TGTGCCAGCAGTCCTGGACTAGTTTCCCACGAGCAGTACTTC

clone size: few
D gene: TRBD2
V gene: TRBV5-1
J gene: TRBJ2-3
CDR3 protein: CACSLDGRTNTQYF
CDR3 DNA: TGCGCCTGCAGCTTGGACGGGAGGACGAATACGCAGTATTTT

clone size: few
D gene: TRBD1
V gene: TRBV29-1
J gene: TRBJ2-7
CDR3 protein: CSVFLGQGGYEQYF
CDR3 DNA: TGCAGCGTTTTTCTGGGACAGGGGGGCTACGAGCAGTACTTC

clone size: many
D gene: TRBD1
V gene: TRBV10-3
J gene: TRBJ2-7
CDR3 protein: CAISDRTGIDEQYF
CDR3 DNA: TGTGCCATCAGTGATAGGACAGGGATCGACGAGCAGTACTTC

clone size: -
D gene: TRBD2
V gene: TRBV28
J gene: TRBJ2-5
CDR3 protein: CASRSGGPETQYF
CDR3 DNA: TGTGCCAGCAGGTCGGGGGGGCCGGAGACCCAGTACTTC

clone size: many
D gene: -
V gene: TRBV5-6
J gene: TRBJ2-7
CDR3 protein: CASSLVEGYEQYF
CDR3 DNA: TGTGCCAGCAGCTTGGTAGAGGGCTACGAGCAGTACTTC

clone size: many
D gene: TRBD1
V gene: TRBV20-1
J gene: TRBJ1-2
CDR3 protein: CSVLDRGSGYTF
CDR3 DNA: TGCAGTGTCCTGGACAGGGGAAGTGGCTACACCTTC

clone size: many
D gene: TRBD1
V gene: TRBV5-5
J gene: TRBJ1-6
CDR3 protein: CASSRGTGNSPLHF
CDR3 DNA: TGTGCCAGCAGCCGAGGGACAGGGAATTCACCCCTCCACTTT

clone size: many
D gene: -
V gene: TRBV20-1
J gene: TRBJ2-3
CDR3 protein: CSARSGSGTDTQYF
CDR3 DNA: TGCAGTGCTAGATCGGGCTCGGGGACAGATACGCAGTATTTT

clone size: many
D gene: TRBD1
V gene: TRBV6-1
J gene: TRBJ2-7
CDR3 protein: CASTRDRGAEQYF
CDR3 DNA: TGTGCCAGCACCCGGGACAGGGGAGCCGAGCAGTACTTC

clone size: few
D gene: -
V gene: TRBV7-3
J gene: TRBJ2-7
CDR3 protein: CASITLNTSYEQYF
CDR3 DNA: TGTGCCAGCATCACGTTAAACACCTCCTACGAGCAGTACTTC

clone size: few
D gene: -
V gene: TRBV12-3/TRBV12-4
J gene: TRBJ1-5
CDR3 protein: CASSRDDSNSNQPQHF
CDR3 DNA: TGTGCCAGCAGCAGAGATGACAGCAATAGCAATCAGCCCCAGCATTTT

clone size: -
D gene: TRBD1
V gene: TRBV7-3
J gene: TRBJ1-1
CDR3 protein: CASSLTGHRGMNTEAFF
CDR3 DNA: TGTGCCAGCAGCTTAACGGGCCACAGGGGCATGAACACTGAAGCTTTCTTT

clone size: -
D gene: -
V gene: TRBV9
J gene: TRBJ2-7
CDR3 protein: CASSRTGTPTYEQYF
CDR3 DNA: TGTGCCAGCAGCCGAACCGGGACTCCCACGTACGAGCAGTACTTC

clone size: few
D gene: TRBD1
V gene: TRBV4-2
J gene: TRBJ1-1
CDR3 protein: CASSPTGGSTEAFF
CDR3 DNA: TGTGCCAGCAGCCCTACAGGGGGGAGCACTGAAGCTTTCTTT

clone size: -
D gene: TRBD1
V gene: TRBV24-1
J gene: TRBJ1-2
CDR3 protein: CATSGDRFYGYTF
CDR3 DNA: TGTGCCACCAGTGGGGACAGGTTTTATGGCTACACCTTC

clone size: -
D gene: -
V gene: TRBV10-2
J gene: TRBJ1-5
CDR3 protein: CASRAGVGQPQHF
CDR3 DNA: TGCGCCAGCAGGGCAGGGGTGGGGCAGCCCCAGCATTTT